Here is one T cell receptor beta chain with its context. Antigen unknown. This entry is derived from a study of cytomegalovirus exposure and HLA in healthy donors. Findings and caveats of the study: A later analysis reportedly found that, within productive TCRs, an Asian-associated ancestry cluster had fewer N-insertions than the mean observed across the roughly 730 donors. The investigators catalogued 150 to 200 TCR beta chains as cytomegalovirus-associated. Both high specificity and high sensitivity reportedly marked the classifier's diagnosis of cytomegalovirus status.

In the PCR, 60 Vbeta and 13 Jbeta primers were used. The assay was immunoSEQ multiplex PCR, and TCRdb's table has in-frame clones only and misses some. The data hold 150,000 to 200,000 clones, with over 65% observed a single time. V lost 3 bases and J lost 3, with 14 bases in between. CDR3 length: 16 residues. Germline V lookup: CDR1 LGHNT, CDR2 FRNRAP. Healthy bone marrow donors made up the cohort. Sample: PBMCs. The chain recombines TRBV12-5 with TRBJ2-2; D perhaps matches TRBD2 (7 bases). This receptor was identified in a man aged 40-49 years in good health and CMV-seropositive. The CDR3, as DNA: TGTGCTAGTGGTTTTGGGGGAGGGGGATACACCGGGGAGCTGTTTTTT. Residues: CASGFGGGGYTGELFF.